The 21 T cell receptor beta chains in this list originate from one sample, sequenced in a study of PD-1 blockade in classical Hodgkin lymphoma. Patients all relapsed after autologous stem cell transplantation, and there was variation in brentuximab vedotin exposure. Produced via immunoSEQ multiplex PCR; TCRdb's table is partial and in-frame only. The sample records tens of thousands of clones, more than 70% being singletons. The sequenced sample was peripheral blood mononuclear cells (PBMCs), obtained at baseline. These receptors were taken from a human donor with classical Hodgkin lymphoma.

The gene calls are TRBV20-1 and TRBJ1-2; D uncertain. The CDR3 loop spans 11 amino acids. CDR1 is DFQATT and CDR2 is SNEGSKA in the germline V gene (reference sequence). CDR3 residues: CRVEAGYGYTF. The CDR3 DNA follows: TGCAGAGTCGAGGCGGGCTATGGCTACACCTTC.

The chain has TRBV27 and TRBJ2-5, with TRBD2 matching 13 bases. V was clipped by 5 bases and J by 1 base; unmatched bases: 4. The CDR3 has 16 amino acids. CDR1 is MNHEY and CDR2 is SMNVEV in the germline V gene (reference sequence). CDR3 bases: TGTGCCAGCAGTAGATGGACTAGCGGGGGCCAAGAGACCCAGTACTTC. Protein: CASSRWTSGGQETQYF.

The sample holds a few counts of this clone. V usage is TRBV6-4 and J usage is TRBJ1-6; D gene unclear. This CDR3 spans 16 amino acids. V was shortened by 3 bases and J by 9 bases, with 18 bases between the two germline ends. Per germline, CDR1 MRHNA and CDR2 SNTAGT. Here the CDR3 DNA reads TGTGCCAGCAGTGAAACCCCCACTTCTGAGGGTTCACCCCTCCACTTT. Protein product: CASSETPTSEGSPLHF.

This clone was found a few times. The chain is built from TRBV5-5 and TRBJ1-6, with D possibly TRBD1 on 6 matching bases. CDR1 is SGHKS, CDR2 YYEKEE, per germline (reference sequence). The CDR3 totals 15 residues. V was clipped by 4 bases and J by 7 bases, with 15 bases between them. The CDR3 is CASSLEDRRNSPLHF. The CDR3 DNA sequence: TGTGCCAGCAGCCTCGAAGACAGGAGGAATTCACCCCTCCACTTT.

V gene TRBV6-5 combines with J gene TRBJ2-1, with D hard to call. Germline V CDR1 and CDR2: MNHEY, SVGAGI. The CDR3 is 10 amino acids. Trimming took 8 bases from V and 4 from J, leaving 3 bases between them. The CDR3 sequence is CASGYNEQFF. In DNA, the CDR3 is TGTGCCAGCGGGTACAATGAGCAGTTCTTC.

This sequence joins TRBV27 and TRBJ1-1, with TRBD1 matching 9 bases. This CDR3 spans 15 amino acids. CDR1 and CDR2 from the germline V gene are MNHEY and SMNVEV (reference sequence). The V gene end was trimmed by 5 bases and the J gene end by 3 bases; junction bases not matched to a gene: 7. Here the CDR3 DNA reads TGTGCCAGCAGTCCGTACAGGGGGCTTTACACTGAAGCTTTCTTT. This gives the protein CASSPYRGLYTEAFF.

The chain employs TRBV4-3 and TRBJ1-4; no firm D call. CDR3 length: 14 residues. V was clipped by 0 bases and J by 14 bases, with 16 bases between them. Germline CDR1 LGHNA, CDR2 YSLEER. Here the CDR3 reads CASSQDSTVQDLFF. Written as DNA, the CDR3 is TGCGCCAGCAGCCAAGATTCCACAGTTCAAGACCTGTTTTTT.

The V gene is TRBV5-5, the J gene TRBJ2-3; D is unclear. V was trimmed by 0 bases and J by 0 bases, leaving 11 bases between them. Germline lookup yields CDR1 SGHKS and CDR2 YYEKEE (reference sequence). The CDR3 is 16 amino acids. The CDR3 region has the DNA TGTGCCAGCAGCTTGGCCGGAACGGAAAGCACAGATACGCAGTATTTT. Translated, it gives CASSLAGTESTDTQYF.

The rearrangement links TRBV29-1 to TRBJ2-5, with D possibly being TRBD1 (5 bases). Trimming cost V 4 bases and J 5 bases, with 20 bases left between them. Germline loops: CDR1 SQVTM, CDR2 ANQGSEA. This CDR3 spans 15 amino acids. Here the CDR3 reads CSVGARALRAETQYF. CDR3 nucleotides: TGCAGCGTTGGTGCCCGAGCCCTCAGGGCTGAGACCCAGTACTTC.

This rearrangement joins TRBV7-2 to TRBJ2-1; D may be TRBD1 or TRBD2 (6 bases each). This CDR3 has 14 amino acids. V lost 4 bases, J lost 6 bases, and 13 bases lay in between. Germline loops: CDR1 SGHTA, CDR2 FQGNSA. DNA for the CDR3: TGTGCCAGCAGCTCCTGGGGGGCGGGCAATGAGCAGTTCTTC. It translates to CASSSWGAGNEQFF.

The rearrangement uses TRBV7-2 and TRBJ1-2, with 7 bases that match TRBD1. The CDR3 consists of 15 residues. V trimming: 3 bases; J trimming: 5 bases; junction bases outside the gene matches: 9. Looked up from germline, CDR1 is SGHTA and CDR2 is FQGNSA. The CDR3 DNA reads TGTGCCAGCAGCTTGCCCCGGGACAGCCATTATGGCTACACCTTC. Protein product: CASSLPRDSHYGYTF.

Only one count was recorded for this clone. V is TRBV25-1 and J is TRBJ1-1; 7 nucleotides align to TRBD1. The CDR3 spans 15 residues. After removal of 5 bases from V and 9 bases from J, the junction contained 15 bases not matched to a gene. The germline V gene has CDR1 MGHDK and CDR2 SYGVNS. The CDR3 loop reads CASSPDQTGPGQAFF. CDR3 nucleotide sequence: TGTGCCAGCAGTCCCGATCAGACAGGGCCCGGACAAGCTTTCTTT.

The V and J genes are TRBV6-5 and TRBJ1-2; D gene ambiguous. The CDR3 is made up of 13 amino acids. V was trimmed by 6 bases and J by 4 bases, leaving 12 bases between them. The germline CDR1 and CDR2 sequences are MNHEY and SVGAGI. CDR3 sequence (DNA): TGTGCCAGCAGCCTCACTGAAGCCTATGGCTACACCTTC. This translates into CASSLTEAYGYTF.

This chain uses TRBV11-2 with TRBJ2-1; 9 bases map to TRBD2. Germline CDR1 reads SGHAT; CDR2 reads FQNNGV. Trimming removed 3 bases from V and 2 bases from J; junction bases left unmatched: 11. The CDR3 is 18 residues long. The CDR3 region has the DNA TGTGCCAGCAGCTTGGGGTATCCGGGACTAGCCCCCTACAATGAGCAGTTCTTC. The encoded protein is CASSLGYPGLAPYNEQFF.

V is TRBV21-1 and J is TRBJ2-7. TRBV21-1 represents a pseudogene. There are 16 residues in the CDR3. Here the CDR3 reads CASSESGPGNLLEQYF. The CDR3 DNA reads as TGTGCCAGCAGCGAAAGTGGCCCTGGAAACCTCCTCGAGCAGTACTTC.

The chain recombines TRBV5-1 with TRBJ2-1; the match to TRBD2 covers 8 bases. The CDR3 length is 17 residues. Trimming cost V 7 bases and J 0 bases; bases outside gene matches: 12. Germline V gene sequence: CDR1 SGHRS, CDR2 YFSETQ. CDR3 coding DNA: TGCGCCAGCCAAGCGGGGGCCTTACTGAGCTCCTACAATGAGCAGTTCTTC. Its translation: CASQAGALLSSYNEQFF.

The chain combines TRBV10-3 with TRBJ2-5; TRBD1 aligns across 9 bases. The CDR3 contains 14 residues. The germline V gene has CDR1 ENHRY and CDR2 SYGVKD. V shed 4 bases and J 5 bases; nucleotides not matched to a gene: 5. The chain's CDR3 is CAISATGGEETQYF. In DNA, the CDR3 is TGTGCCATCAGTGCTACAGGGGGCGAGGAGACCCAGTACTTC.

The gene calls are TRBV5-4 and TRBJ2-7; 7 bases align to TRBD2. This CDR3 is 13 amino acids long. Trimming cost V 4 bases and J 5 bases; bases outside gene matches: 6. The V gene's germline CDR1 is SGHNT and CDR2 YYREEE (reference sequence). CDR3 coding DNA: TGTGCCAGCAGCGTTAGAGCGGGGAACGAGCAGTACTTC. Encoded protein: CASSVRAGNEQYF.

The chain joins TRBV6-1 to TRBJ2-5; tentative D call: TRBD1 (6 bases). The V end was cut by 4 bases, the J end by 4 bases, with 13 bases between. Looked up from germline, CDR1 is MNHNS and CDR2 is SASEGT. CDR3 length equals 14 residues. For the CDR3, the DNA is TGTGCCAGCAGTGTGGGCAGGGGCGCAGAGACCCAGTACTTC. Protein product: CASSVGRGAETQYF.

The rearrangement links TRBV6-1 to TRBJ2-7; D unresolved. Trimming took off 7 bases at V and 5 bases at J, with 15 bases between the two ends. This CDR3 is built from 13 residues. Germline V CDR1 and CDR2: MNHNS, SASEGT. The CDR3 region is CASTDGYLDEQYF. In DNA form, the CDR3 reads TGTGCCAGCACCGATGGATATTTGGACGAGCAGTACTTC.

The chain links TRBV6-6 to TRBJ2-7, with D hard to call. This CDR3 spans 13 amino acids. Trimming pared 4 bases from V and 1 base from J, leaving 8 bases between. Germline lookup yields CDR1 MNHNY and CDR2 SVGAGI (reference sequence). The CDR3 DNA sequence: TGTGCCAGCAGTTTGGGGTGGTCCTACGAGCAGTACTTC. This encodes CASSLGWSYEQYF.